The rows below give T cell receptor beta chains drawn from one sample of a study of human T cells and chemical hapten exposure. Each CDR3 protein is one row after TCRdb ran MiXCR on the RACE reads. Here the sample spans 300,000 to 450,000 distinct CDR3 sequences, 4.8% being singletons. The material was whole blood, obtained in connection with sensitization to the hapten diphenylcyclopropenone (DPC). All receptors come from a woman in her 50s with alopecia areata. Some clones in this sample may be carry-over from other donors' samples. Both conserved end residues are part of each CDR3.

TRBJ2-6	TRBV5-1	CASSLDEAGANVLTF
TRBJ1-3	TRBV9	CASSPSLGDGNTIYF
TRBJ1-3	TRBV2	CASSDSPGNTIYF
TRBJ1-4	TRBV29-1	CSVRNRGPNEKLFF
TRBJ2-2	TRBV15	CATSRDREEGTGELFF
TRBJ1-1	TRBV7-8	CASSPRQGYMNTEAFF
TRBJ2-5	TRBV18	CASSRRILQETQYF
TRBJ2-7	TRBV3-1	CASSPIGGSEQYF
TRBJ1-6	TRBV6-2/TRBV6-3	CASRKGTPDNSPLHF
TRBJ1-2	TRBV12-3/TRBV12-4	CASSPTDGSYGYTF
TRBJ1-1	TRBV12-3/TRBV12-4	CASIPPSRDGNTEAFF
TRBJ1-2	TRBV10-3	CAIYFGTGEGYTF
TRBJ1-5	TRBV7-9	CASSLAQDQPQHF
TRBJ2-5	TRBV7-9	CASSPSPVPGETQYF
TRBJ1-1	TRBV27	CASSWSGGAEAFF
TRBJ2-2	TRBV9	CASSVLGGGELFF
TRBJ1-4	TRBV7-2	CASSLWLGEKLFF
TRBJ2-5	TRBV7-8	CASSFTLARETQYF
TRBJ1-2	TRBV2	CASSTRGQGNYGYTF
TRBJ2-3	TRBV11-2	CASRSLLGSRGADTQYF
TRBJ2-1	TRBV7-9	CASSGGLAEYNEQFF
TRBJ2-3	TRBV5-1	CASSLLPSTDTQYF
NA	TRBV18	CASLMVLANEQYF
TRBJ2-4	TRBV6-2/TRBV6-3	CASKKPTGGKNIQYF
TRBJ1-1	TRBV3-1	CASSQNQKAFF
TRBJ1-4	TRBV3-1	CASSQDQGAYNEKLFF
TRBJ2-3	TRBV12-3/TRBV12-4	CASSPPGGATDTQYF
TRBJ2-5	TRBV7-7	CASSLGDRAGTQYF
TRBJ1-1	TRBV29-1	CSIRTWENTEAFF
TRBJ2-3	TRBV10-3	CAISFSGGGTDTQYF
TRBJ2-1	TRBV6-1	CASSEGRLALSYNEQFF
TRBJ1-1	TRBV20-1	CSARKGSSNTEAFF
TRBJ1-3	TRBV29-1	CSAEGTGKAGNTIYF
TRBJ2-3	TRBV6-5	CASSYSMAGGPDTQYF
TRBJ1-6	TRBV15	CATSSQQAARSPLHF
TRBJ2-3	TRBV14	CASSPGYITDTQYF
TRBJ1-1	TRBV5-1	CASIGSGRNTEAFF
TRBJ1-5	TRBV29-1	CSVGLDGNQPQHF
TRBJ1-3	TRBV20-1	CSARDRQLLNTIYF
TRBJ1-1	TRBV20-1	CSARLGGVGLGTEAFF
TRBJ1-5	TRBV12-3/TRBV12-4	CASRAQGGGQPQHF
TRBJ2-1	TRBV6-1	CASSYRVYNEQFF
TRBJ1-1	TRBV28	CASSRYSVGTEAFF
TRBJ2-3	TRBV21-1	CARPSTPDTQYF
TRBJ1-1	TRBV7-2	CASSLAGQANTEAFF
TRBJ1-6	TRBV27	CASSLSQGMGSPLHF
TRBJ2-3	TRBV27	CASSLGGAGAKKDTQYF
TRBJ1-2	TRBV7-3	CASSLSADTANYGYTF
TRBJ2-7	TRBV30	CAWKRTRQGATYEQYF
TRBJ1-1	TRBV6-5	CASSFRQGATTEAFF
TRBJ2-7	TRBV6-1	CASLGTVTYYEQYF
TRBJ2-5	TRBV28	CASSSLDREETQYF
TRBJ2-5	TRBV7-2	CASSPTRQTGTQYF